This TCR beta chain was obtained from a study of shared clonotypes between healthy human individuals. This clone was seen a single time. What it recognizes is unknown. The method was immunoSEQ multiplex PCR; TCRdb's version includes in-frame clones alone and lacks a portion of them. The sample shows some 1.5 million clones, 95% to 99% of them seen only once. V lost 3 bases and J lost 1, with 13 bases in between. The CDR3 is 16 amino acids. CDR1 is SGHVS and CDR2 is FQNEAQ in the germline V gene. Study observations and caveats: Having only a few donors restricted how much genetic and exposure-history diversity was captured.

This clonotype originated in a man aged 25 to 40 in good health. Source material: naive CD4+ T cells sorted from blood. Subset described: CD45RA+ positively selected. V and J are TRBV7-8 and TRBJ1-3; a possible D gene is TRBD1 (6 bases). The CDR3 region is CASSLTGLRSGNTIYF. The DNA for the CDR3 is TGTGCCAGCAGCTTGACAGGTCTGCGATCTGGAAACACCATATATTTT. The variable domain in full, with the rest retrieved from reference TRBV7-8 and TRBJ1-3, is GAGVSQSPRYKVAKRGQDVALRCDPISGHVSLFWYQQALGQGPEFLTYFQNEAQLDKSGLPSDRFFAERPEGSVSTLKIQRTQQEDSAVYLCASSLTGLRSGNTIYFGEGSWLTVV.